A single sample is the source of the 25 T cell receptor beta chains below, sequenced in a study of cytomegalovirus exposure and HLA in healthy donors. Use of 60 Vbeta and 13 Jbeta primers characterized the PCR. Here immunoSEQ multiplex PCR was the method, and the copy in TCRdb shows in-frame clones only, minus some. The data hold around 150,000 clones, with approximately 78% observed a single time. Specimen: PBMCs. All receptors come from a male donor in good health and CMV-seronegative.

V and J are TRBV5-1 and TRBJ1-4; a possible D gene is TRBD1 (6 bases). Per the germline V gene, CDR1 is SGHRS and CDR2 is YFSETQ. Trimming cost V 3 bases and J 8 bases, with 17 bases left between them. The CDR3 covers 15 residues. This CDR3 reads CASSSGGDKGEKLFF. CDR3 in DNA: TGCGCCAGCAGCTCGGGGGGGGACAAGGGCGAAAAACTGTTTTTT.

The chain has TRBV27 and TRBJ2-7, with 14 bases that match TRBD2. CDR1 and CDR2 (germline): MNHEY, SMNVEV (reference sequence). Trimming at V came to 3 bases and at J to 6 bases, leaving 7 bases not matched to a gene. The CDR3 has 16 amino acids. As DNA, the CDR3 is TGTGCCAGCAGTTTGCCAGGACTAGCGGGGGGTCGCGAGCAGTACTTC. It translates to CASSLPGLAGGREQYF.

The V and J genes are TRBV7-6 and TRBJ1-1; the match to TRBD1 covers 12 bases. Germline V gives CDR1 SGHVS, CDR2 FNYEAQ. CDR3 length: 15 residues. Trimming took 3 bases from V and 8 from J; bases not matched to a gene: 7. The CDR3 bases are TGTGCCAGCAGCTTGGGGACAGGGGGCCTGGCAGAAGCTTTCTTT. Its protein product is CASSLGTGGLAEAFF.

This chain links TRBV9 with TRBJ1-4; 10 bases are a match to TRBD1. The J segment lost 6 bases and the V segment lost 3 bases, leaving 2 bases of the junction unmatched. The germline V gene has CDR1 SGDLS and CDR2 YYNGEE. The length of the CDR3 is 14 residues. The CDR3: CASSGDRGHEKLFF. The DNA for the CDR3 is TGTGCCAGCAGCGGCGACAGGGGGCATGAAAAACTGTTTTTT.

The genes are TRBV11-2 and TRBJ2-5, with 8 bases aligning to TRBD1. The germline CDR1 and CDR2 sequences are SGHAT and FQNNGV. CDR3 length: 14 amino acids. V shed 4 bases and J 5 bases; nucleotides not matched to a gene: 6. The CDR3 DNA follows: TGTGCCAGCAGCTCCTGGACAGGGCGGGAGACCCAGTACTTC. Translating gives CASSSWTGRETQYF.

The chain is built from TRBV19 and TRBJ2-5; 7 positions agree with TRBD2. The CDR3 length is 17 residues. Losses at the gene ends were 5 bases for V and 1 base for J; bases not matched to a gene: 13. Germline V gene sequence: CDR1 LNHDA, CDR2 SQIVND (reference sequence). The DNA for the CDR3 is TGTGCCAGTAGTGCCTACTCTAGCGGAGCGTTCCAAGAGACCCAGTACTTC. It encodes CASSAYSSGAFQETQYF.

V and J are TRBV19 and TRBJ1-3, with 12 bases identical to TRBD1. CDR1 LNHDA and CDR2 SQIVND come from the germline V gene (reference sequence). CDR3 length equals 14 residues. Trimming took 6 bases from V and 11 from J; bases not matched to a gene: 8. The CDR3 is CASRPGQGALAIYF. The CDR3 nucleotides are TGTGCCAGTAGGCCGGGACAGGGGGCACTGGCCATATATTTT.

The chain combines TRBV11-2 with TRBJ2-7, with D possibly matching TRBD1 (6 bases). The germline V and J ends were trimmed by 5 bases and 0 bases, with 20 bases remaining between them. Germline V CDR1 and CDR2: SGHAT, FQNNGV. This CDR3 has 17 amino acids. The CDR3 loop reads CASSTLTGRTASYEQYF. In DNA form, the CDR3 reads TGTGCCAGCAGCACCTTGACAGGACGAACTGCCTCCTACGAGCAGTACTTC.

V is TRBV29-1 and J is TRBJ1-1; no definite D call. There are 14 residues in the CDR3. Trimming took off 5 bases at V and 1 base at J, with 14 bases between the two ends. Germline loops: CDR1 SQVTM, CDR2 ANQGSEA. The CDR3 protein is CSVMVLPGNTEAFF. Here the CDR3 DNA reads TGCAGCGTTATGGTATTACCGGGGAACACTGAAGCTTTCTTT.

This chain connects TRBV4-3 to TRBJ1-1, with D maybe TRBD1 (5 bases). Germline V gene sequence: CDR1 LGHNA, CDR2 YSLEER. V was pared by 0 bases and J by 4 bases, with 12 bases between. The CDR3 has 15 amino acids. The CDR3 DNA sequence: TGCGCCAGCAGCCAAGATCTAAACGGGGGCACTGAAGCTTTCTTT. Translation: CASSQDLNGGTEAFF.

This chain connects TRBV6-5 to TRBJ1-4; 7 bases align to TRBD1. The CDR3 loop spans 14 amino acids. CDR1 and CDR2 from the germline V gene are MNHEY and SVGAGI. V lost 6 bases and J lost 7; bases outside the gene matches: 8. CDR3 sequence (DNA): TGTGCCAGCAGGCCGACAGGGTGGAGTGAAAAACTGTTTTTT. Amino acids: CASRPTGWSEKLFF.

This chain joins TRBV28 and TRBJ2-5; 7 bases agree with TRBD1. The last part of the DNA fits TRBJ2-7 better; the J call may be wrong. The germline gives CDR1 MDHEN, CDR2 SYDVKM. The CDR3 sequence is 13 residues long. CDR3 DNA: TGTGCCAGCAGTTTAGGACAGGACTACGAGCAGTACTTC. Translation: CASSLGQDYEQYF.

The chain has TRBV6-5 and TRBJ2-3; possibly TRBD1 for D (6 bases). This CDR3 comprises 14 residues. The V end lost 2 bases, the J end lost 6 bases, and 12 bases lay between the germline ends. Germline V lookup: CDR1 MNHEY, CDR2 SVGAGI. As DNA, the CDR3 is TGTGCCAGCAGTTACAAGGACAGTAAGGATACGCAGTATTTT. This encodes CASSYKDSKDTQYF.

The CDR3 spells CASSKGASDGWEQYF. The CDR3 nucleotides are TGTGCCAGCAGTAAGGGGGCCTCGGACGGCTGGGAGCAGTACTTC. The rearrangement joins TRBV7-2 to TRBJ2-7, with 7 bases aligning to TRBD1. CDR1 is SGHTA and CDR2 is FQGNSA in the germline V gene. The V gene end was trimmed by 6 bases and the J gene end by 7 bases; junction bases not matched to a gene: 15. The CDR3 has 15 residues.

The chain joins TRBV9 to TRBJ2-1; D is uncertain. CDR3 size: 13 residues. Germline V gene data show CDR1 as SGDLS and CDR2 as YYNGEE. Trimming left V 2 bases short and J 5 bases short, with 8 bases between. The CDR3 DNA reads as TGTGCCAGCAGCGTTAACTACCACAATGAGCAGTTCTTC. Residues: CASSVNYHNEQFF.

This clone was detected only a few times. The genes are TRBV5-5 and TRBJ2-7, with TRBD2 identical over 11 bases. The CDR3 sequence is 16 residues long. Germline CDR1 SGHKS, CDR2 YYEKEE (reference sequence). V was clipped by 4 bases and J by 1 base; unmatched bases: 7. CDR3 loop: CASSPATSGGSYEQYF. In DNA, the CDR3 is TGTGCCAGCAGCCCAGCCACTAGCGGGGGTTCCTACGAGCAGTACTTC.

The chain carries TRBV5-1 and TRBJ2-3, with D perhaps matching TRBD2 (5 bases). Germline V gene data show CDR1 as SGHRS and CDR2 as YFSETQ. The length of the CDR3 is 14 residues. Trimming removed 4 bases at V and 4 bases at J, with 13 bases between. CDR3 in amino acids: CASSPEVAPDTQYF. In DNA form, the CDR3 reads TGCGCCAGCAGCCCGGAGGTAGCGCCAGATACGCAGTATTTT.

This chain connects TRBV7-3 to TRBJ1-2; TRBD1 might be the D (6 bases). The germline gives CDR1 SGHTA, CDR2 FQGTGA. The V gene lost 6 bases and the J gene lost 6 bases, with 11 bases spanning the gap. The CDR3 runs to 12 residues. In DNA, the CDR3 is TGTGCCAGCAGACACGAGGGGGATGGCTACACCTTC. Its protein is CASRHEGDGYTF.

A single count supports this clone. The chain employs TRBV7-2 and TRBJ1-3; D not certain. CDR1 is SGHTA, CDR2 FQGNSA, per germline. The germline V and J ends were trimmed by 1 base and 0 bases, with 7 bases remaining between them. The CDR3 is 15 amino acids. The chain's CDR3 is CASSLVPSSGNTIYF. CDR3 DNA: TGTGCCAGCAGCTTAGTTCCCAGCTCTGGAAACACCATATATTTT.

This rearrangement joins TRBV9 to TRBJ2-1, with TRBD2 matching 8 bases. Germline loops: CDR1 SGDLS, CDR2 YYNGEE. Trimming cost V 3 bases and J 0 bases; bases outside gene matches: 11. The CDR3 consists of 18 residues. DNA for the CDR3: TGTGCCAGCAGCGGACCAGAGCGGGGGCGGAGCTCCTACAATGAGCAGTTCTTC. Its protein product is CASSGPERGRSSYNEQFF.

The J gene is TRBJ2-3, the V gene TRBV30, with D uncertain. V was clipped by 1 base and J by 1 base, with 9 bases between them. The CDR3 covers 14 residues. Looked up from germline, CDR1 is GTSNPN and CDR2 is SVGIG (reference sequence). In DNA, the CDR3 is TGTGCCTGGAGTGGGTTCGGTGGCACAGATACGCAGTATTTT. It is translated as CAWSGFGGTDTQYF.

V usage is TRBV5-8 and J usage is TRBJ2-3; the D gene is possibly TRBD1 (6 bases). The CDR3 spans 14 residues. Trimming took 4 bases from V and 1 from J, leaving 10 bases between them. CDR1 is SGHTS and CDR2 is YDEGEE in the germline V gene. The CDR3: CASSPGHRTDTQYF. The CDR3 DNA is TGTGCCAGCAGCCCGGGACATCGCACAGATACGCAGTATTTT.

The V and J genes are TRBV4-3 and TRBJ2-6; tentative D call: TRBD2 (5 bases). The CDR3 runs 14 residues. CDR1 LGHNA and CDR2 YSLEER come from the germline V gene. With 1 base removed from V and 4 bases from J, the gap between germline ends came to 5 bases. The DNA for the CDR3 is TGCGCCAGCAGCCAAGCGGGGGGGGCCAACGTCCTGACTTTC. This codes for CASSQAGGANVLTF.

In its sample, this clone was seen a few times. The chain uses TRBV19 and TRBJ2-1, with D perhaps TRBD2 (5 bases). The length of the CDR3 is 14 residues. The V and J ends lost 6 bases and 6 bases respectively, with 15 bases between them. CDR1 and CDR2 (germline): LNHDA, SQIVND (reference sequence). The CDR3 DNA reads as TGTGCCAGTAGCCAACAAGGTCGGGGCAATGAGCAGTTCTTC. Translated: CASSQQGRGNEQFF.

This clone has just one count. The chain employs TRBV9 and TRBJ1-1, with D uncertain. Germline V gene lookup returns CDR1 SGDLS and CDR2 YYNGEE. The CDR3 runs to 14 residues. The germline V and J ends were trimmed by 3 bases and 0 bases, with 9 bases remaining between them. CDR3 sequence reads: CASSARGLNTEAFF. In DNA form, the CDR3 reads TGTGCCAGCAGCGCCCGGGGTCTGAACACTGAAGCTTTCTTT. Supplemented by reference TRBV9 and TRBJ1-1, the full variable domain reads DSGVTQTPKHLITATGQRVTLRCSPRSGDLSVYWYQQSLDQGLQFLIQYYNGEERAKGNILERFSAQQFPDLHSELNLSSLELGDSALYFCASSARGLNTEAFFGQGTRLTVV.